Below, 28 T cell receptor beta chains from the same sample are listed, as sequenced in a study of blood T cell repertoires in COVID-19. Produced via immunoSEQ multiplex PCR; TCRdb's table is partial and in-frame only. The sample carries about 240,000 clones, about four fifths recorded once. The sample taken for sequencing was peripheral blood. The receptors shown here come from an elderly woman with acute or convalescent COVID-19.

J is TRBJ2-2 and V is TRBV28; TRBD1 aligns across 7 bases. The CDR3 has 20 amino acids. After removal of 3 bases from V and 5 bases from J, the junction contained 21 bases not matched to a gene. Germline lookup yields CDR1 MDHEN and CDR2 SYDVKM. The CDR3 sequence is CASSFIGVGRGLSGTGELFF. The CDR3 coding sequence is TGTGCCAGCAGTTTCATTGGCGTTGGCAGGGGGTTATCGGGGACCGGGGAGCTGTTTTTT. The whole variable domain, filled in from reference TRBV28 and TRBJ2-2, reads DVKVTQSSRYLVKRTGEKVFLECVQDMDHENMFWYRQDPGLGLRLIYFSYDVKMKEKGDIPEGYSVSREKKERFSLILESASTNQTSMYLCASSFIGVGRGLSGTGELFFGEGSRLTVL.

CDR3: CASSLVPGGLSGANVLTF. The CDR3 region has the DNA TGTGCCAGCAGCTTAGTCCCGGGGGGCCTCTCTGGGGCCAACGTCCTGACTTTC. The chain recombines TRBV7-6 with TRBJ2-6; maybe TRBD2 (7 bases). CDR1 is SGHVS and CDR2 is FNYEAQ in the germline V gene. This CDR3 has 18 residues. V was trimmed by 1 base and J by 0 bases, leaving 13 bases between them.

The rearrangement uses TRBV19 and TRBJ2-1; 12 nucleotides line up with TRBD1. With 6 bases clipped from V and 8 bases from J, the junction kept 8 bases outside the gene matches. CDR3 length equals 15 residues. Looked up from germline, CDR1 is LNHDA and CDR2 is SQIVND (reference sequence). The CDR3 DNA reads as TGTGCCAGTAGCCGGGACAGGGGGCGTCTGGATGAGCAGTTCTTC. It encodes CASSRDRGRLDEQFF. The whole variable domain, filled in from reference TRBV19 and TRBJ2-1, reads DGGITQSPKYLFRKEGQNVTLSCEQNLNHDAMYWYRQDPGQGLRLIYYSQIVNDFQKGDIAEGYSVSREKKESFPLTVTSAQKNPTAFYLCASSRDRGRLDEQFFGPGTRLTVL.

The genes are TRBV5-6 and TRBJ1-2, with D uncertain. The V and J ends lost 1 base and 1 base respectively, with 14 bases between them. Germline V CDR1 and CDR2: SGHDT, YYEEEE. The length of the CDR3 is 16 residues. The CDR3 bases are TGTGCCAGCAGCTTGTTGAGGGCAGTCAGTAACTATGGCTACACCTTC. It encodes CASSLLRAVSNYGYTF.

The chain employs TRBV29-1 and TRBJ1-1; no firm D call. The CDR3 has 12 amino acids. CDR1 is SQVTM and CDR2 is ANQGSEA in the germline V gene. Trimming pared 3 bases from V and 0 bases from J, leaving 5 bases between. The CDR3 spells CSVDIVNTEAFF. In DNA form, the CDR3 reads TGCAGCGTTGACATAGTGAACACTGAAGCTTTCTTT.

On this clone itself: Other DNA sequences in this sample translate to the same CDR3. This sequence joins TRBV5-8 and TRBJ1-5; possibly TRBD1 for D (6 bases). The V gene lost 2 bases and the J gene lost 3 bases, with 9 bases spanning the gap. The CDR3 sequence is 14 residues long. Germline loops: CDR1 SGHTS, CDR2 YDEGEE. CDR3 sequence (DNA): TGTGCCAGCAGCTTCGGACAGCTCAATCAGCCCCAGCATTTT. Its protein is CASSFGQLNQPQHF.

J is TRBJ1-6 and V is TRBV7-2; maybe TRBD1 (5 bases). Germline CDR1 reads SGHTA; CDR2 reads FQGNSA. V dropped 0 bases and J dropped 16 bases, with 13 bases sitting between them. The CDR3 is 13 residues long. For the CDR3, the DNA is TGTGCCAGCAGCTTAGCGGGGCAGTCTGGGCTCCACTTT. Protein sequence: CASSLAGQSGLHF.

J is TRBJ2-5 and V is TRBV10-3, with 11 bases lining up with TRBD2. Germline V lookup: CDR1 ENHRY, CDR2 SYGVKD. There are 14 residues in the CDR3. V lost 4 bases, J lost 5 bases, and 3 bases stayed unmatched. The CDR3 reads CAISGRTSGETQYF. The DNA of the CDR3 is TGTGCCATCAGTGGACGGACTAGCGGGGAGACCCAGTACTTC.

V is TRBV25-1 and J is TRBJ1-1; D uncertain. With 6 bases removed from V and 1 base from J, the gap between germline ends came to 9 bases. The length of the CDR3 is 13 residues. CDR1 and CDR2 (germline): MGHDK, SYGVNS. The CDR3 loop is CASSVQPNTEAFF. The CDR3 DNA reads TGTGCCAGCAGCGTACAGCCGAACACTGAAGCTTTCTTT.

This chain connects TRBV5-1 to TRBJ2-3, with 8 bases matching TRBD2. Germline assignment: CDR1 SGHRS and CDR2 YFSETQ. The ends lost 4 bases at V and 2 bases at J; junction bases unmatched: 12. The CDR3 runs to 17 residues. The CDR3 protein is CASSGLLSGGYTDTQYF. The CDR3 DNA reads TGCGCCAGCAGCGGACTGCTCAGCGGGGGTTACACAGATACGCAGTATTTT.

The chain has TRBV19 and TRBJ2-3; perhaps TRBD1 as D (5 bases). Trimming stripped 4 bases from V and 0 bases from J, with 8 bases between. Germline V lookup: CDR1 LNHDA, CDR2 SQIVND (reference sequence). The CDR3 is made up of 14 amino acids. The CDR3 here is CASSTTASTDTQYF. DNA for the CDR3: TGTGCCAGTAGTACGACAGCCAGCACAGATACGCAGTATTTT.

This sequence joins TRBV6-2 or TRBV6-3 and TRBJ2-7, with TRBD2 as a possible D gene (5 bases). V dropped 2 bases and J dropped 0 bases, with 11 bases sitting between them. From germline, CDR1 is MNHEY and CDR2 SVGEGT. The CDR3 runs to 15 residues. The CDR3: CASSYGDTSSYEQYF. The CDR3 DNA sequence: TGTGCCAGCAGTTACGGCGATACTAGCTCCTACGAGCAGTACTTC.

The rearrangement uses TRBV19 and TRBJ1-2, with 8 bases lining up with TRBD1. V shed 5 bases, J shed 2 bases, and the junction held 4 bases outside the gene matches. Germline V lookup: CDR1 LNHDA, CDR2 SQIVND (reference sequence). The CDR3 is 14 residues long. CDR3 bases: TGTGCCAGTAGTTCCAGGACAGGGAACTATGGCTACACCTTC. Encoded protein: CASSSRTGNYGYTF.

This clone occurred once. The chain has TRBV15 and TRBJ2-1; the D is unclear. The CDR3 covers 15 residues. Per germline, CDR1 LNHNV and CDR2 YYDKDF (reference sequence). Trimming left V 0 bases short and J 3 bases short, with 9 bases between. The CDR3 DNA sequence: TGTGCCACCAGCAGAGATTTTAGAATCTACAATGAGCAGTTCTTC. Translation gives CATSRDFRIYNEQFF. Full variable domain (rest looked up from reference TRBV15 and TRBJ2-1): DAMVIQNPRYQVTQFGKPVTLSCSQTLNHNVMYWYQQKSSQAPKLLFHYYDKDFNNEADTPDNFQSRRPNTSFCFLDIRSPGLGDTAMYLCATSRDFRIYNEQFFGPGTRLTVL.

This chain links TRBV6-5 with TRBJ1-1; D is uncertain. Trimming pared 0 bases from V and 7 bases from J, leaving 6 bases between. Germline V gene data show CDR1 as MNHEY and CDR2 as SVGAGI. This CDR3 has 12 residues. The CDR3 DNA sequence: TGTGCCAGCAGTTACTCTGGCCTTGAAGCTTTCTTT. Amino acid sequence: CASSYSGLEAFF.

Only one count was recorded for this clone. The chain employs TRBV19 and TRBJ2-7, with 7 bases aligning to TRBD2. V shed 3 bases and J 0 bases; nucleotides not matched to a gene: 5. Germline values: CDR1 LNHDA, CDR2 SQIVND (reference sequence). The CDR3 contains 15 residues. DNA for the CDR3: TGTGCCAGTAGTATGAGAAAGCGGGACTCCTACGAGCAGTACTTC. Residues: CASSMRKRDSYEQYF.

The chain has TRBV28 and TRBJ2-2; D unclear. The V end was cut by 2 bases, the J end by 1 base, with 8 bases between. Germline CDR1 reads MDHEN; CDR2 reads SYDVKM. The CDR3 covers 15 residues. The CDR3 nucleotides read TGTGCCAGCAGTTTAAACAGAGTGAACACCGGGGAGCTGTTTTTT. Its translation: CASSLNRVNTGELFF. Complete variable domain (other parts from reference TRBV28 and TRBJ2-2): DVKVTQSSRYLVKRTGEKVFLECVQDMDHENMFWYRQDPGLGLRLIYFSYDVKMKEKGDIPEGYSVSREKKERFSLILESASTNQTSMYLCASSLNRVNTGELFFGEGSRLTVL.

V and J are TRBV19 and TRBJ1-3, with D perhaps TRBD1 (5 bases). V was trimmed by 5 bases and J by 2 bases, leaving 13 bases between them. CDR3 length equals 15 residues. CDR1 is LNHDA, CDR2 SQIVND, per germline (reference sequence). The CDR3 sequence is CASSSGPGAGNTIYF. The CDR3 DNA reads TGTGCCAGTAGTTCCGGCCCGGGGGCTGGAAACACCATATATTTT.

V is TRBV15 and J is TRBJ2-5; perhaps TRBD2 as D (5 bases). The CDR3 extends over 14 amino acids. V was cut by 3 bases and J by 0 bases, with 8 bases left in between. CDR1 is LNHNV and CDR2 is YYDKDF in the germline V gene (reference sequence). CDR3 residues: CATSRSGHQETQYF. The CDR3, as DNA: TGTGCCACCAGCAGGAGCGGACACCAAGAGACCCAGTACTTC. Combining the CDR3 with reference TRBV15 and TRBJ2-5 gives the whole variable domain DAMVIQNPRYQVTQFGKPVTLSCSQTLNHNVMYWYQQKSSQAPKLLFHYYDKDFNNEADTPDNFQSRRPNTSFCFLDIRSPGLGDTAMYLCATSRSGHQETQYFGPGTRLLVL.

This chain uses TRBV5-1 with TRBJ2-7; D not resolved. The germline gives CDR1 SGHRS, CDR2 YFSETQ. The CDR3 runs 12 residues. The germline V and J ends were trimmed by 1 base and 6 bases, with 8 bases remaining between them. The CDR3 is CASSLPPGEQYF. The CDR3 nucleotides read TGCGCCAGCAGCTTGCCGCCCGGCGAGCAGTACTTC.

This chain links TRBV18 with TRBJ2-4; 8 bases agree with TRBD1. The trim removed 2 bases at V and 0 bases at J, leaving 9 bases unmatched. The germline gives CDR1 KGHSH, CDR2 LQKENI. This CDR3 comprises 18 residues. The CDR3 loop reads CASSPSGQGTLAKNIQYF. Here the CDR3 DNA reads TGTGCCAGCTCACCATCAGGACAGGGTACTCTAGCCAAAAACATTCAGTACTTC.

This clone was counted once. This rearrangement joins TRBV7-2 to TRBJ1-3; the D is unclear. CDR1 and CDR2 from the germline V gene are SGHTA and FQGNSA. V lost 1 base, J lost 4 bases, and 17 bases lay in between. The CDR3 has 17 residues. CDR3 DNA: TGTGCCAGCAGCTTAGAAGTGACCCGAGGCCCCGGAAACACCATATATTTT. Protein sequence: CASSLEVTRGPGNTIYF.

V gene TRBV11-1 combines with J gene TRBJ1-2, with a weak D call TRBD1 (5 bases). The CDR3 sequence is 13 residues long. Germline V gene data show CDR1 as SGHAT and CDR2 as FQDESV (reference sequence). Trimming pared 5 bases from V and 0 bases from J, leaving 7 bases between. The CDR3 DNA sequence: TGTGCCAGCAGCGCGGGGGCTAACTATGGCTACACCTTC. Its protein product is CASSAGANYGYTF.

Here the CDR3 DNA reads TGTGCCAGCAGCCGGAAGGGAGATCAGCCCCAGCATTTT. This codes for CASSRKGDQPQHF. The V call is TRBV12-3 or TRBV12-4, the J call TRBJ1-5; no definite D call. The CDR3 length is 13 residues. The V end was cut by 6 bases, the J end by 5 bases, with 11 bases between.

The sample holds one count of this clone. The V and J genes are TRBV6-5 and TRBJ2-3; weak D call: TRBD1 (6 bases). Trimming took 8 bases from V and 1 from J, leaving 16 bases between them. The CDR3 is 15 residues long. CDR1 and CDR2 (germline): MNHEY, SVGAGI. CDR3 sequence: CASAAGAYRTDTQYF. For the CDR3, the DNA is TGTGCCAGCGCGGCAGGGGCTTACCGCACAGATACGCAGTATTTT.

The J gene is TRBJ1-1, the V gene TRBV2; D perhaps matches TRBD1 (6 bases). V was shortened by 2 bases and J by 0 bases, with 7 bases between the two germline ends. CDR3 length: 14 amino acids. Germline CDR1 reads SNHLY; CDR2 reads FYNNEI. This chain's CDR3 is CASSEQGMNTEAFF. As DNA, the CDR3 is TGTGCCAGCAGTGAACAGGGGATGAACACTGAAGCTTTCTTT. The full variable domain, completed using reference TRBV2 and TRBJ1-1, is EPEVTQTPSHQVTQMGQEVILRCVPISNHLYFYWYRQILGQKVEFLVSFYNNEISEKSEIFDDQFSVERPDGSNFTLKIRSTKLEDSAMYFCASSEQGMNTEAFFGQGTRLTVV.

The chain has TRBV6-5 and TRBJ1-2; possible D gene TRBD1, 6 bases. Germline values: CDR1 MNHEY, CDR2 SVGAGI. Deletions cut 6 bases from V and 5 bases from J, with 10 bases between. There are 12 residues in the CDR3. The CDR3 DNA sequence: TGTGCCAGCAGGTCACAGGGATATGGCTACACCTTC. It is translated as CASRSQGYGYTF.

The CDR3 is CASSPRQGQGAGYGYTF. CDR3 coding DNA: TGTGCCAGCAGCCCACGCCAGGGACAGGGGGCGGGCTATGGCTACACCTTC. The chain recombines TRBV7-2 with TRBJ1-2; 12 nucleotides agree with TRBD1. This CDR3 has 17 residues. V was pared by 5 bases and J by 4 bases, with 11 bases of the junction left unmatched. Looked up from germline, CDR1 is SGHTA and CDR2 is FQGNSA.